A selection of T cell receptor beta chains follows, all from one sample in a study of siplizumab effects on memory and regulatory T cells. Profiling relied on immunoSEQ multiplex PCR, and the TCRdb table lists in-frame clones only, not all of them. In the table there are approximately 120,000 clones, 90% to 95% of which are singletons. Sequencing was performed on Tregs sorted from blood. These receptors originate from a human donor in good health. The CDR3 runs from the conserved cysteine through the conserved F or W.

V gene	J gene	CDR3 protein
TRBV7-9	TRBJ2-2	CASSLNWRGAATGELFF
TRBV7-9	TRBJ2-1	CASSFERGTEQFF
TRBV7-9	TRBJ2-5	CASSSTSGRRGQETQYF
TRBV6-5	TRBJ2-1	CASRAVWGNEQFF
TRBV7-9	TRBJ2-7	CASSLGQGALLEYF
TRBV7-9	TRBJ1-3	CASSLAGTGTGNTIYF
TRBV19	TRBJ2-3	CASRGRRQSTDTQYF
TRBV6-6	TRBJ1-1	CATRARGGPNTEAFF
TRBV5-1	TRBJ2-5	CASSSLQETQYF
TRBV12-5	TRBJ1-2	CASGFILGPSNGYTF
TRBV4-1	TRBJ2-7	CASSQNTGTGGYEQYF
TRBV7-9	TRBJ1-1	CASSFRTGGMNTEAFF
TRBV19	TRBJ2-1	CASSPGLAGRNEQFF
TRBV6-5	TRBJ1-1	CASRRSGTWESEAFF
TRBV15	TRBJ2-7	CATSRNQRGYEQYF
TRBV29-1	TRBJ1-2	CSVRIAQGIDTF
TRBV7-2	TRBJ2-5	CASSFTGVETQYF
TRBV10-3	TRBJ2-2	CAIAGTSGMGAGELFF
TRBV10-3	TRBJ1-5	CAIAGGVNQPQHF
TRBV10-3	TRBJ1-5	CAISESIDRGGGGNQPQHF